This entry features one TCR beta chain sequence. This clonotype was seen many times. The specificity of this receptor is unknown. No base quality information exists; no much larger clone differs at one position. The sample comes from a study of CD8 T cells in ankylosing spondylitis (dated by TCRdb to the late 2010s). About the study as a whole: To find TCR variants linked to disease, the study profiled T cell receptor beta repertoires in ankylosing spondylitis patients and healthy donors. In total, the full study cohort was made up of over a hundred healthy donors and 25 ankylosing spondylitis patients. Peripheral blood samples were taken, and synovial fluid was additionally collected from ankylosing spondylitis patients.

The sequencing machine was an Illumina HiSeq 2500. Quantitative 5'-RACE with molecular barcodes was used to prepare TCR beta libraries. In the source study's methods: A new computational method, built on a probabilistic model of VDJ rearrangement, was used to identify disease-linked TCR variants. TCRdb ran its own pipeline on the public reads, namely fastp trimming at Q25 and MiXCR clone calling, and kept in-frame beta chains. Entries are consolidated by CDR3 protein sequence, retaining the most common genes and DNA. TCRdb's processing, not the authors', yielded these V and J calls. The sample profile shows fewer than 80,000 distinct CDR3 sequences; less than 6% of them were found once. The ten largest account for 2.2% of the sample. What the study reported, not specific to this receptor: In peripheral blood, the disease-linked clones were found at relatively low frequencies and had a CD8+ phenotype. A TCR beta motif of seven or eight highly homologous amino acid variants appeared characteristic of blood from ankylosing spondylitis patients. Some of the motif variants had been reported before in the synovial fluid and blood of reactive arthritis patients, a finding that suggests common disease-initiation mechanisms. According to the report, matched synovial fluid samples from ankylosing spondylitis patients were significantly enriched for the disease-linked clones.

From the cysteine through the phenylalanine, the CDR3 covers 14 amino acids. The retained sequence is limited to the CDR3, 42 bases, with the frame set at the first base. CDR1 and CDR2 (DFQATT, SNEGSKA) derive from the germline V gene (reference sequence). At the junction V is shortened by 3 bases and J by 8 bases; bases outside the gene matches: 10. The sequence links TRBV20-1 to TRBJ2-1, and 7 junctional nucleotides match TRBD1. This receptor was taken from a male donor with ankylosing spondylitis or in good health (not recorded which). The sample taken for sequencing was blood, either unsorted or a sorted T cell fraction (not recorded which). The CDR3 here reads CSASPLTGSYEQFF. The base sequence is TGCAGTGCTAGCCCCCTGACAGGGTCATATGAGCAGTTCTTC.